This T cell receptor (beta chain) was documented in a study of blood T cells in healthy people across ages. A second roughly 6 to 12 cycle PCR used barcoded and J-beta primers. A template-switch adaptor with 12 random nucleotides tagged each cDNA molecule. TCRdb re-analysed the 5' RACE reads in MiXCR, keeping a single row per CDR3 protein. The sample has around 1,500,000 distinct CDR3 sequences, around two fifths seen once. V shed 4 bases, J shed 4 bases, and the junction held 5 bases outside the gene matches. The CDR3 has 14 amino acids. The V gene's germline CDR1 is SGHRS and CDR2 YFSETQ. Sequencing input: blood. The clonotype was recovered from a woman between 18 and 29 years old in good health. The chain joins TRBV5-1 to TRBJ2-3; the match to TRBD1 covers 8 bases. CDR3 sequence (DNA): TGCGCCAGCAGCGTAGGACAGGGCCCAGATACGCAGTATTTT. Translated, it gives CASSVGQGPDTQYF. Complete variable domain (other parts from reference TRBV5-1 and TRBJ2-3): KAGVTQTPRYLIKTRGQQVTLSCSPISGHRSVSWYQQTPGQGLQFLFEYFSETQRNKGNFPGRFSGRQFSNSRSEMNVSTLELGDSALYLCASSVGQGPDTQYFGPGTRLTVL.